The entry that follows covers one T cell receptor beta chain sequence. Antigen: not known. Trimming removed 5 bases from V and 0 bases from J, with 14 bases in between. Per the germline V gene, CDR1 is LGHDT and CDR2 is YNNKEL (reference sequence). CDR3 size: 15 residues. TCRdb keeps only in-frame clones here, not all; method: immunoSEQ multiplex PCR. The data show 90,000 to 100,000 clones, about nine tenths seen once. The data belong to a study of T cell responses to AZD1222 COVID-19 vaccine. The study, taken as a whole, reports: The study identified only a handful of AZD1222 recipients as seropositive at baseline. Females outnumbered males among donors, who were mostly white British; clonal diversity was possibly underestimated.

The origin of this receptor is an adult who received the AZD1222 COVID-19 vaccine. This chain joins TRBV3-1 (or the pseudogene TRBV3-2) and TRBJ2-7; D is undetermined. Sequencing was performed on peripheral blood, taken 28 days after the second AZD1222 dose. The chain's CDR3 is CASSATSYGSYEQYF. Written as DNA, the CDR3 is TGTGCCAGCAGCGCCACCTCATACGGCTCCTACGAGCAGTACTTC.